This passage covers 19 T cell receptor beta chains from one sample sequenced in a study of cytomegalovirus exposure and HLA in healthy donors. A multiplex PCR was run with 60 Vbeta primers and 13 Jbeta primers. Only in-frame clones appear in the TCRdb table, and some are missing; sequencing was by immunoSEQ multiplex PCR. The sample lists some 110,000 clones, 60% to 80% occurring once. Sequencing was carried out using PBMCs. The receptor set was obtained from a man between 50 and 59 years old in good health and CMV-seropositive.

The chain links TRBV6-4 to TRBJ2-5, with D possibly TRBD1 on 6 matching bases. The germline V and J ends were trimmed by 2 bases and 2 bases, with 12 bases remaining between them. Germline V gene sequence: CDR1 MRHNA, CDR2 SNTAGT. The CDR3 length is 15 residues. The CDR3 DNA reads TGTGCCAGCAGTGACGCCCAGAGGGGGCAAGAGACCCAGTACTTC. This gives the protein CASSDAQRGQETQYF.

CDR3 residues: CATSRAGAEKLFF. The DNA of the CDR3 is TGTGCCACCAGCAGGGCAGGTGCCGAAAAACTGTTTTTT. The chain recombines TRBV15 with TRBJ1-4; D unclear. V lost 3 bases and J lost 8, with 10 bases in between. The germline gives CDR1 LNHNV, CDR2 YYDKDF (reference sequence). The CDR3 has 13 residues.

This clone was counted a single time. The CDR3 DNA sequence: TGTGCCAGCAGTTACTCAGCGGGATCCTACGAGCAGTACTTC. Translated: CASSYSAGSYEQYF. The chain has TRBV6-5 and TRBJ2-7; 7 nucleotides agree with TRBD2. Losses at the gene ends were 0 bases for V and 1 base for J; bases not matched to a gene: 0. This CDR3 region has 14 residues. Germline V gene data show CDR1 as MNHEY and CDR2 as SVGAGI.

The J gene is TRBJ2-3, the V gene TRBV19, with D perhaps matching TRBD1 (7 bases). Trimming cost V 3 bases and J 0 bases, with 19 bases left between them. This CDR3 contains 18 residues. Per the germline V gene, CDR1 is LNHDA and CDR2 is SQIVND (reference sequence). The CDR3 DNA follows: TGTGCCAGTAGTATCAGGGGGGTGGGGAGGAGAAGCACAGATACGCAGTATTTT. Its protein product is CASSIRGVGRRSTDTQYF.

The CDR3 here is CASSPGGFYNSPLHF. The CDR3 nucleotides are TGTGCCAGCAGCCCCGGGGGGTTCTATAATTCACCCCTCCACTTT. This rearrangement joins TRBV5-6 to TRBJ1-6; a weak D match, TRBD1 (5 bases). The CDR3 is 15 amino acids. V was cut by 4 bases and J by 3 bases, with 11 bases left in between. From germline, CDR1 is SGHDT and CDR2 YYEEEE.

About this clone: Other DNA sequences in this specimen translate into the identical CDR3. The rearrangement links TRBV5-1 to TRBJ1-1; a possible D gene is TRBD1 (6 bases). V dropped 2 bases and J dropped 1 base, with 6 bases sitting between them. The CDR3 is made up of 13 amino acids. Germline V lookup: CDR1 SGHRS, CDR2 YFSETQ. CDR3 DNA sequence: TGCGCCAGCAGCTTACAGGGGAACACTGAAGCTTTCTTT. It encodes CASSLQGNTEAFF. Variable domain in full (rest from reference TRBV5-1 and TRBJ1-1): KAGVTQTPRYLIKTRGQQVTLSCSPISGHRSVSWYQQTPGQGLQFLFEYFSETQRNKGNFPGRFSGRQFSNSRSEMNVSTLELGDSALYLCASSLQGNTEAFFGQGTRLTVV.

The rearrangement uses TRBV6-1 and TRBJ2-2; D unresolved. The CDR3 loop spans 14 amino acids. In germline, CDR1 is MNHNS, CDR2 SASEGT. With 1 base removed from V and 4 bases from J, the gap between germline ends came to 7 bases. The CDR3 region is CASSEERTTGELFF. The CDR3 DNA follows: TGTGCCAGCAGTGAAGAGCGCACCACCGGGGAGCTGTTTTTT.

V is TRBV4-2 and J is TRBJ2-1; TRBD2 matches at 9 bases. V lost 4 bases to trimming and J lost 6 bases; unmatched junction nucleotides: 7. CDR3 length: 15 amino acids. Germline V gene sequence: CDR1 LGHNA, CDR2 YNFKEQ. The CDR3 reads CASSLRRGGGNEQFF. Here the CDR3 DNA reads TGTGCCAGCAGCCTAAGGCGGGGGGGCGGCAATGAGCAGTTCTTC.

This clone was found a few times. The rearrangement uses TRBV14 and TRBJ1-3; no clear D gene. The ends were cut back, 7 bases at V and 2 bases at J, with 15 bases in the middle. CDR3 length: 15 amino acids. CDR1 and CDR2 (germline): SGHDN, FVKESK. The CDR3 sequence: CASTLQHTTGNTIYF. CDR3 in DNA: TGTGCCAGCACCCTCCAACATACGACTGGAAACACCATATATTTT.

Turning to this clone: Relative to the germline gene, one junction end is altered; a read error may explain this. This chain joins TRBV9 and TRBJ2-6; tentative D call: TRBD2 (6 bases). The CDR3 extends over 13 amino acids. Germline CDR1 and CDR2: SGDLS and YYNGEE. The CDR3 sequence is CASGRSVANVLTF. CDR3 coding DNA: TGTGCCAGCGGGAGGTCTGTGGCCAACGTCCTGACTTTC.

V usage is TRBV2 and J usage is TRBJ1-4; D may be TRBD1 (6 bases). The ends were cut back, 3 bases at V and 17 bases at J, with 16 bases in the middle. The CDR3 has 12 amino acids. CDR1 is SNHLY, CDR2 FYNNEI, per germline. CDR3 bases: TGTGCCAGCAGTGACATGGCCCGAGGGGGTTTTTTT. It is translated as CASSDMARGGFF.

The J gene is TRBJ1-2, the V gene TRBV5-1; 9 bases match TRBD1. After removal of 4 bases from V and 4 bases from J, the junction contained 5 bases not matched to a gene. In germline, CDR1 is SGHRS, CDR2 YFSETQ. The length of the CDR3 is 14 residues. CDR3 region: CASSPDRGGYGYTF. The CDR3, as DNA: TGCGCCAGCAGCCCGGACAGGGGCGGCTATGGCTACACCTTC. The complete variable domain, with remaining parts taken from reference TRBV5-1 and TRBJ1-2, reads KAGVTQTPRYLIKTRGQQVTLSCSPISGHRSVSWYQQTPGQGLQFLFEYFSETQRNKGNFPGRFSGRQFSNSRSEMNVSTLELGDSALYLCASSPDRGGYGYTFGSGTRLTVV.

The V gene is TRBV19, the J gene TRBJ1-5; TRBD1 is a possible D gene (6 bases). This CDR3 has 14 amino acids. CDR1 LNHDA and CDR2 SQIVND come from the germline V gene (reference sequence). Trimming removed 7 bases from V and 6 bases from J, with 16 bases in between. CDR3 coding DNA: TGTGCCAGTACCCCGACAGGACCTTTTCAGCCCCAGCATTTT. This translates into CASTPTGPFQPQHF.

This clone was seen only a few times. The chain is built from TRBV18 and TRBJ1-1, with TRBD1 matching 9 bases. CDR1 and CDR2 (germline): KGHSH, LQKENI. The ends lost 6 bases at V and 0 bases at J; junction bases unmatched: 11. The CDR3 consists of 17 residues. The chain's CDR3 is CASSQDRGIMVNTEAFF. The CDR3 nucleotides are TGTGCCAGCTCTCAGGACAGGGGCATTATGGTGAACACTGAAGCTTTCTTT.

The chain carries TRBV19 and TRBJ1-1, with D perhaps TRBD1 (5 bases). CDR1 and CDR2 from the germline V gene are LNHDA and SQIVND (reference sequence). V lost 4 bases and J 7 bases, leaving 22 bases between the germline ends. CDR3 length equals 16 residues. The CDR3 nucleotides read TGTGCCAGTAGTAGTCAGGGTTCGACCCTTATTCGTGAAGCTTTCTTT. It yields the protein CASSSQGSTLIREAFF. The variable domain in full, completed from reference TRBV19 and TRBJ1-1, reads DGGITQSPKYLFRKEGQNVTLSCEQNLNHDAMYWYRQDPGQGLRLIYYSQIVNDFQKGDIAEGYSVSREKKESFPLTVTSAQKNPTAFYLCASSSQGSTLIREAFFGQGTRLTVV.

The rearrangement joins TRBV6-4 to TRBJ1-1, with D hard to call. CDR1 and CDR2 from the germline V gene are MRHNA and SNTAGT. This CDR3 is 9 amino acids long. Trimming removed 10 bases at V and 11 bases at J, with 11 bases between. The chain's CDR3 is CATYSGAFF. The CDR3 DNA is TGTGCCACATACTCGGGGGCTTTCTTT.

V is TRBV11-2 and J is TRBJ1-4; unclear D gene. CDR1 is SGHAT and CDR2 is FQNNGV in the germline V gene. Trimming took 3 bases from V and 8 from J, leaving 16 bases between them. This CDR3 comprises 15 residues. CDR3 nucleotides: TGTGCCAGCAGCTTGGACGGCCCTTGGAGGGAAAAACTGTTTTTT. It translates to CASSLDGPWREKLFF.

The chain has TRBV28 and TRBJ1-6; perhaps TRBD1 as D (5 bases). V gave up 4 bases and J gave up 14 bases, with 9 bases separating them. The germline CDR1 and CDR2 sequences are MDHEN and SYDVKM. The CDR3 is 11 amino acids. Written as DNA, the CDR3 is TGTGCCAGCAGTTCAGGGCGGTCCCTCCACTTT. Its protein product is CASSSGRSLHF.

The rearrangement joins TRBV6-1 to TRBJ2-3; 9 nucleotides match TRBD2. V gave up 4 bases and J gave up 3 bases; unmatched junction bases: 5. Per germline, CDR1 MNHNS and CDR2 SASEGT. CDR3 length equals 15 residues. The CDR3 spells CASSVGRGGTDTQYF. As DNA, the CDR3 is TGTGCCAGCAGTGTTGGGCGGGGGGGGACAGATACGCAGTATTTT.